The 26 T cell receptor beta chains in this list originate from one sample, sequenced in a study of cytomegalovirus exposure and HLA in healthy donors. PCR was performed using 60 Vbeta and 13 Jbeta primers. The method was immunoSEQ multiplex PCR; TCRdb's version includes in-frame clones alone and lacks a portion of them. The data contain approximately 210,000 clones, around 80% of them singletons. The sequenced sample consisted of PBMCs. The receptor source for this set is a man aged 40-50 years in good health and CMV-seropositive.

The V gene is TRBV25-1, the J gene TRBJ2-3, with TRBD2 matching 9 bases. J was trimmed by 5 bases and V by 10 bases; bases with no gene match: 10. Germline V gives CDR1 MGHDK, CDR2 SYGVNS. CDR3 size: 14 residues. In DNA, the CDR3 is TGTGCCAAGCACAGGCGGGAGGGCGGAGATACGCAGTATTTT. As protein: CAKHRREGGDTQYF.

This clone showed up just once. The chain couples TRBV11-2 to TRBJ1-1; D gene unclear. The CDR3 runs to 13 residues. Germline V CDR1 and CDR2: SGHAT, FQNNGV. V dropped 5 bases and J dropped 6 bases, with 13 bases sitting between them. The CDR3 protein is CASSPRGWAEAFF. The CDR3 DNA is TGTGCCAGCAGCCCCCGAGGGTGGGCTGAAGCTTTCTTT.

The chain carries TRBV27 and TRBJ1-2; TRBD1 matches 9 bases. Germline loops: CDR1 MNHEY, CDR2 SMNVEV (reference sequence). This CDR3 contains 14 residues. V dropped 6 bases and J dropped 8; count of bases not matched to a gene: 10. The chain's CDR3 is CASRGDRVARGYTF. Written as DNA, the CDR3 is TGTGCCAGCAGGGGGGACAGGGTGGCGCGGGGCTACACCTTC.

The chain carries TRBV5-6 and TRBJ1-5; TRBD1 aligns across 11 bases. The CDR3 is 17 amino acids. The V gene's germline CDR1 is SGHDT and CDR2 YYEEEE. V gave up 4 bases and J gave up 5 bases; unmatched junction bases: 11. CDR3 bases: TGTGCCAGCAGCCTCGGACAGGGGGCGTTTTTGGATCAGCCCCAGCATTTT. Its protein is CASSLGQGAFLDQPQHF. Full variable domain (remainder filled in from reference TRBV5-6 and TRBJ1-5): DAGVTQSPTHLIKTRGQQVTLRCSPKSGHDTVSWYQQALGQGPQFIFQYYEEEERQRGNFPDRFSGHQFPNYSSELNVNALLLGDSALYLCASSLGQGAFLDQPQHFGDGTRLSIL.

The chain combines TRBV7-3 with TRBJ1-1; D perhaps matches TRBD1 (5 bases). The CDR3 covers 14 residues. Trimming shortened V by 2 bases and J by 1 base, and 8 bases separated the two germline ends. From germline, CDR1 is SGHTA and CDR2 FQGTGA. This chain's CDR3 is CASSLDSKNTEAFF. CDR3 bases: TGTGCCAGCAGCTTAGACAGCAAGAACACTGAAGCTTTCTTT.

This chain connects TRBV30 to TRBJ1-1; 10 bases map to TRBD1. The junction had 9 bases not matched to a gene; V was cut back by 5 bases and J by 6 bases. The CDR3 is made up of 14 amino acids. Germline CDR1 reads GTSNPN; CDR2 reads SVGIG (reference sequence). CDR3 nucleotides: TGTGCCTGGGACCGACAGGGGGCAGGAGCTGAAGCTTTCTTT. It yields the protein CAWDRQGAGAEAFF.

The gene calls are TRBV12-5 and TRBJ2-5; tentative D call: TRBD2 (6 bases). The germline CDR1 and CDR2 sequences are LGHNT and FRNRAP. The germline V and J ends were trimmed by 0 bases and 5 bases, with 16 bases remaining between them. The CDR3 contains 16 residues. CDR3 in DNA: TGTGCTAGTGGTTTGGTAGTGGTGGAGGGTCCGGAGACCCAGTACTTC. Translated: CASGLVVVEGPETQYF.

This clone was picked up one time. The genes are TRBV7-2 and TRBJ2-1; TRBD1 matches at 7 bases. This CDR3 has 15 residues. The V gene end was trimmed by 5 bases and the J gene end by 4 bases; junction bases not matched to a gene: 8. The germline CDR1 and CDR2 sequences are SGHTA and FQGNSA. CDR3 DNA sequence: TGTGCCAGCAGCGGCGGACAGGTCCGTTACAATGAGCAGTTCTTC. This gives the protein CASSGGQVRYNEQFF. The variable domain in full, with the rest retrieved from reference TRBV7-2 and TRBJ2-1, is GAGVSQSPSNKVTEKGKDVELRCDPISGHTALYWYRQSLGQGLEFLIYFQGNSAPDKSGLPSDRFSAERTGGSVSTLTIQRTQQEDSAVYLCASSGGQVRYNEQFFGPGTRLTVL.

Comment on this clone: The sample holds other DNA sequences that translate to the same CDR3. The gene calls are TRBV7-9 and TRBJ1-1; possible D gene TRBD1, 5 bases. Germline V gene lookup returns CDR1 SEHNR and CDR2 FQNEAQ (reference sequence). This CDR3 contains 12 residues. The germline V and J ends were trimmed by 6 bases and 1 base, with 6 bases remaining between them. The CDR3 DNA reads as TGTGCCAGCAGTCAGGGGAACACTGAAGCTTTCTTT. This translates into CASSQGNTEAFF.

The chain is built from TRBV7-3 and TRBJ2-1; 9 bases are a match to TRBD2. The J segment lost 7 bases and the V segment lost 3 bases, leaving 7 bases of the junction unmatched. The CDR3 is 15 amino acids. The V gene's germline CDR1 is SGHTA and CDR2 FQGTGA. The CDR3 spells CASSFLAGVQNEQFF. CDR3 in DNA: TGTGCCAGCAGCTTCTTAGCGGGAGTTCAAAATGAGCAGTTCTTC.

The chain joins TRBV19 to TRBJ1-4, with D unresolved. The CDR3 runs 16 residues. V lost 1 base and J lost 0, with 9 bases in between. CDR1 and CDR2 (germline): LNHDA, SQIVND (reference sequence). Here the CDR3 reads CASSIGNRATNEKLFF. CDR3 sequence (DNA): TGTGCCAGTAGTATAGGCAACAGAGCAACTAATGAAAAACTGTTTTTT.

The chain is built from TRBV7-3 and TRBJ2-1, with 9 positions matching TRBD2. Germline-derived CDR1 and CDR2 are SGHTA and FQGTGA. The CDR3 loop spans 14 amino acids. V shed 5 bases, J shed 5 bases, and the junction held 4 bases outside the gene matches. The CDR3 DNA follows: TGTGCCAGCAGCGTCGGACTAGCGAACAATGAGCAGTTCTTC. It is translated as CASSVGLANNEQFF.

The rearrangement links TRBV27 to TRBJ2-7; 8 nucleotides line up with TRBD2. CDR1 is MNHEY and CDR2 is SMNVEV in the germline V gene (reference sequence). V gave up 1 base and J gave up 2 bases; unmatched junction bases: 4. The CDR3 is 15 residues long. CDR3 bases: TGTGCCAGCAGTTTATTCGGGAGGGCCGCCTACGAGCAGTACTTC. Translation gives CASSLFGRAAYEQYF.

This chain uses TRBV5-1 with TRBJ2-2; TRBD1 matches 7 bases. Germline CDR1 SGHRS, CDR2 YFSETQ. Unmatched junction bases numbered 6, after V lost 7 bases and J lost 3 bases. CDR3 size: 14 residues. The CDR3 protein is CASGRQGDTGELFF. The CDR3 nucleotides read TGCGCCAGCGGCAGACAGGGTGACACCGGGGAGCTGTTTTTT.

This clone appeared a single time. The chain is built from TRBV9 and TRBJ2-2, with 9 bases aligning to TRBD1. Germline CDR1 reads SGDLS; CDR2 reads YYNGEE. This CDR3 is 17 amino acids long. With 1 base clipped from V and 6 bases from J, the junction kept 10 bases outside the gene matches. This CDR3 reads CASSVTPGQGLPGELFF. The CDR3 nucleotides are TGTGCCAGCAGCGTAACACCGGGACAGGGTCTTCCCGGGGAGCTGTTTTTT.

This clone has only a few counts. This chain uses TRBV4-1 with TRBJ2-1; TRBD2 matches 7 bases. The germline gives CDR1 MGHRA, CDR2 YSYEKL. The CDR3 contains 14 residues. Germline trimming cut 6 bases from V and 4 bases from J; bases unmatched to any gene: 6. The CDR3 nucleotides read TGCGCCAGCAGGGGTAGCGGGTCGTACAATGAGCAGTTCTTC. It specifies CASRGSGSYNEQFF.

This clone showed up just a few times. The chain links TRBV6-6 to TRBJ2-4; TRBD2 matches at 11 bases. The CDR3 length is 16 residues. Unmatched junction bases numbered 5, after V lost 6 bases and J lost 1 base. Germline V CDR1 and CDR2: MNHNY, SVGAGI (reference sequence). The CDR3 nucleotides are TGTGCCAGCAGGACGGGACTAGCGGAGGCCAAAAACATTCAGTACTTC. It yields the protein CASRTGLAEAKNIQYF.

The J gene is TRBJ1-2, the V gene TRBV4-1; D ambiguous. Trimming cost V 4 bases and J 2 bases, with 8 bases left between them. The CDR3 extends over 13 amino acids. CDR1 and CDR2 (germline): MGHRA, YSYEKL. The CDR3 coding sequence is TGCGCCAGCAGCCCGTCGGGAAACTATGGCTACACCTTC. Translation: CASSPSGNYGYTF.

The chain joins TRBV9 to TRBJ2-1; 9 nucleotides match TRBD2. The CDR3 loop spans 17 amino acids. CDR1 and CDR2 from the germline V gene are SGDLS and YYNGEE. Trimming removed 4 bases from V and 0 bases from J; junction bases left unmatched: 8. The CDR3 DNA sequence: TGTGCCAGCAGCCCCCGATTAGCGGGAGTCTCCTACAATGAGCAGTTCTTC. It yields the protein CASSPRLAGVSYNEQFF.

This clone was picked up a small number of times. This chain uses TRBV10-3 with TRBJ2-1; D perhaps matches TRBD2 (5 bases). CDR1 ENHRY and CDR2 SYGVKD come from the germline V gene. This CDR3 is built from 13 residues. The germline V and J ends were trimmed by 1 base and 9 bases, with 10 bases remaining between them. The CDR3 here is CAISELLGGEQFF. CDR3 bases: TGTGCCATCAGTGAGTTACTAGGTGGTGAGCAGTTCTTC.

This chain joins TRBV5-1 and TRBJ2-5; TRBD2 matches 8 bases. With 1 base clipped from V and 5 bases from J, the junction kept 10 bases outside the gene matches. The CDR3 runs 16 residues. Germline-derived CDR1 and CDR2 are SGHRS and YFSETQ. As DNA, the CDR3 is TGCGCCAGCAGCTTGAGTGGTAGCGGGAAAGGGGAGACCCAGTACTTC. Translating gives CASSLSGSGKGETQYF.

This clone was seen a handful of times. The chain has TRBV25-1 and TRBJ1-4; a weak D match, TRBD1 (6 bases). V was pared by 1 base and J by 0 bases, with 15 bases between. CDR1 MGHDK and CDR2 SYGVNS come from the germline V gene. This CDR3 contains 18 residues. This chain's CDR3 is CASSESSSGTTTNEKLFF. The CDR3 nucleotides read TGTGCCAGCAGTGAATCTTCTTCCGGGACAACAACTAATGAAAAACTGTTTTTT.

The chain joins TRBV13 to TRBJ2-1, with D possibly being TRBD2 (6 bases). V was cut by 5 bases and J by 10 bases, with 21 bases left in between. There are 15 residues in the CDR3. Germline V gene sequence: CDR1 PRHDT, CDR2 FYEKMQ (reference sequence). The CDR3 reads CASSPPGVGFGEQFF. The CDR3 coding sequence is TGTGCCAGCAGCCCCCCGGGAGTAGGGTTCGGGGAGCAGTTCTTC.

The V gene is TRBV18, the J gene TRBJ2-1; no clear D. CDR3 size: 13 residues. V gave up 3 bases and J gave up 10 bases, with 13 bases separating them. Per the germline V gene, CDR1 is KGHSH and CDR2 is LQKENI. In DNA, the CDR3 is TGTGCCAGCTCACCTAGTGAAGAATGGGAGCAGTTCTTC. Translating it yields CASSPSEEWEQFF.

This clone is a singleton in its sample. The V gene is TRBV30, the J gene TRBJ2-6; TRBD2 is a possible D gene (5 bases). Germline V CDR1 and CDR2: GTSNPN, SVGIG (reference sequence). CDR3 length: 18 amino acids. V was cut by 0 bases and J by 0 bases, with 15 bases left in between. CDR3 coding DNA: TGTGCCTGGAGTGTACTAGGCGCGGCCCGCTCTGGGGCCAACGTCCTGACTTTC. This sequence encodes CAWSVLGAARSGANVLTF. The whole variable domain, remainder taken from reference TRBV30 and TRBJ2-6, is SQTIHQWPATLVQPVGSPLSLECTVEGTSNPNLYWYRQAAGRGLQLLFYSVGIGQISSEVPQNLSASRPQDRQFILSSKKLLLSDSGFYLCAWSVLGAARSGANVLTFGAGSRLTVL.

J is TRBJ1-1 and V is TRBV18; 8 bases match TRBD1. CDR1 is KGHSH and CDR2 is LQKENI in the germline V gene. The CDR3 runs 13 residues. The V segment lost 3 bases and the J segment 4 bases; nucleotides outside the gene matches: 1. The CDR3 nucleotides read TGTGCCAGCTCACCTGGGACAGGCACTGAAGCTTTCTTT. Amino acid sequence: CASSPGTGTEAFF.